The 15 T cell receptor beta chains below come from one sample, sequenced in a study of blood T cell repertoires in COVID-19. TCRdb's table, derived via immunoSEQ multiplex PCR, lists solely in-frame clones and lacks some. The table lists around 70,000 clones, just over 85% of them singletons. The sample taken for sequencing was peripheral blood. These receptor sequences come from a human donor in a cohort sampled during active COVID-19.

The gene calls are TRBV5-4 and TRBJ1-1, with D possibly matching TRBD1 (5 bases). CDR3 length: 15 residues. With 4 bases removed from V and 2 bases from J, the gap between germline ends came to 15 bases. CDR1 SGHNT and CDR2 YYREEE come from the germline V gene (reference sequence). The CDR3 here is CASSIPPTGNTEAFF. The DNA of the CDR3 is TGTGCCAGCAGCATACCTCCAACAGGAAACACTGAAGCTTTCTTT.

V gene TRBV7-9 combines with J gene TRBJ2-2, with no clear D. Germline CDR1 is SEHNR and CDR2 is FQNEAQ (reference sequence). CDR3 length: 14 amino acids. V lost 8 bases and J lost 2, with 12 bases in between. CDR3 DNA sequence: TGTGCCAGCGTATCGGCGGCTAACACCGGGGAGCTGTTTTTT. Translating it yields CASVSAANTGELFF.

J is TRBJ1-4 and V is TRBV24-1; TRBD1 matches 8 bases. Germline V gene data show CDR1 as KGHDR and CDR2 as SFDVKD. This CDR3 contains 15 residues. V lost 4 bases to trimming and J lost 3 bases; unmatched junction nucleotides: 3. CDR3 nucleotides: TGTGCCACCAGTGACCCGGACAGGGCTAATGAAAAACTGTTTTTT. As protein: CATSDPDRANEKLFF.

The V gene is TRBV5-4, the J gene TRBJ2-7; the D gene is possibly TRBD2 (5 bases). Germline assignment: CDR1 SGHNT and CDR2 YYREEE (reference sequence). The CDR3 has 15 amino acids. Trimming took off 4 bases at V and 0 bases at J, with 14 bases between the two ends. The CDR3 DNA reads as TGTGCCAGCAGCCCCTCACCGGGGAGCTCCTACGAGCAGTACTTC. Protein product: CASSPSPGSSYEQYF.

This chain uses TRBV5-8 with TRBJ1-1, with D maybe TRBD1 (5 bases). The germline V and J ends were trimmed by 0 bases and 5 bases, with 17 bases remaining between them. The CDR3 is 16 residues long. Germline CDR1 is SGHTS and CDR2 is YDEGEE. The CDR3, as DNA: TGTGCCAGCAGCTTGGGGATTGTCGCAGGGTTGACTGAAGCTTTCTTT. The encoded protein is CASSLGIVAGLTEAFF.

The chain has TRBV27 and TRBJ2-7; a weak D match, TRBD1 (6 bases). The CDR3 sequence is 12 residues long. CDR1 MNHEY and CDR2 SMNVEV come from the germline V gene (reference sequence). Trimming pared 4 bases from V and 6 bases from J, leaving 10 bases between. CDR3 residues: CASSSGEGEQYF. In DNA form, the CDR3 reads TGTGCCAGCAGTTCAGGGGAAGGCGAGCAGTACTTC.

This chain links TRBV7-8 with TRBJ1-2; 11 nucleotides line up with TRBD1. CDR1 and CDR2 from the germline V gene are SGHVS and FQNEAQ. The V segment lost 5 bases and the J segment 8 bases; nucleotides outside the gene matches: 7. This CDR3 contains 14 residues. In nucleotides, the CDR3 is TGTGCCAGCAGCCTGCGGGACAGGGGGGGCGGCTACACCTTC. Protein sequence: CASSLRDRGGGYTF. The whole variable domain, filled in from reference TRBV7-8 and TRBJ1-2, reads GAGVSQSPRYKVAKRGQDVALRCDPISGHVSLFWYQQALGQGPEFLTYFQNEAQLDKSGLPSDRFFAERPEGSVSTLKIQRTQQEDSAVYLCASSLRDRGGGYTFGSGTRLTVV.

CDR3 in amino acids: CASSAHRGGSPLHF. The CDR3 nucleotides read TGTGCCAGCAGCGCCCACAGGGGAGGATCACCCCTCCACTTT. The V gene is TRBV7-9, the J gene TRBJ1-6; TRBD1 matches 7 bases. The CDR3 runs 14 residues. J gave up 10 bases and V 5 bases, and 8 bases lay outside the gene matches. Germline V CDR1 and CDR2: SEHNR, FQNEAQ (reference sequence).

This chain connects TRBV7-2 to TRBJ2-7; unclear D gene. V dropped 1 base and J dropped 6 bases, with 4 bases sitting between them. Germline values: CDR1 SGHTA, CDR2 FQGNSA. The CDR3 is 11 amino acids. The CDR3 here is CASSLDLEQYF. CDR3 coding DNA: TGTGCCAGCAGCTTAGATCTCGAGCAGTACTTC.

The gene calls are TRBV11-2 and TRBJ2-2, with 7 bases identical to TRBD1. Losses at the gene ends were 5 bases for V and 7 bases for J; bases not matched to a gene: 10. CDR3 length equals 15 residues. Germline assignment: CDR1 SGHAT and CDR2 FQNNGV. This CDR3 is CASSRVGTDNGELFF. CDR3 nucleotide sequence: TGTGCCAGCAGCCGAGTAGGGACAGATAACGGGGAGCTGTTTTTT.

This chain joins TRBV6-2 or TRBV6-3 and TRBJ2-7; the match to TRBD2 covers 10 bases. In germline, CDR1 is MNHEY, CDR2 SVGEGT. The CDR3 is made up of 15 amino acids. V was clipped by 5 bases and J by 3 bases; unmatched bases: 7. Here the CDR3 DNA reads TGTGCCAGCAGTCTTCTGTCTAGCGGGAGCTACGAGCAGTACTTC. Protein sequence: CASSLLSSGSYEQYF.

The genes are TRBV7-2 and TRBJ2-7; D not resolved. V lost 1 base and J lost 3, with 19 bases in between. The germline CDR1 and CDR2 sequences are SGHTA and FQGNSA. The CDR3 extends over 17 amino acids. CDR3 loop: CASSLVARNTDLYEQYF. The DNA for the CDR3 is TGTGCCAGCAGCTTAGTGGCGCGGAACACTGATCTCTACGAGCAGTACTTC. The complete variable domain, with remaining parts taken from reference TRBV7-2 and TRBJ2-7, reads GAGVSQSPSNKVTEKGKDVELRCDPISGHTALYWYRQSLGQGLEFLIYFQGNSAPDKSGLPSDRFSAERTGGSVSTLTIQRTQQEDSAVYLCASSLVARNTDLYEQYFGPGTRLTVT.

The chain uses TRBV25-1 and TRBJ2-3, with a weak D call TRBD2 (6 bases). Germline CDR1 is MGHDK and CDR2 is SYGVNS. This CDR3 comprises 14 residues. Trimming removed 7 bases from V and 2 bases from J, with 13 bases in between. CDR3 sequence reads: CASTWGENTDTQYF. CDR3 nucleotide sequence: TGTGCCAGCACCTGGGGGGAGAACACAGATACGCAGTATTTT.

The V gene is TRBV4-1, the J gene TRBJ2-7, with 7 positions matching TRBD1. This CDR3 is built from 12 residues. With 1 base clipped from V and 6 bases from J, the junction kept 0 bases outside the gene matches. In germline, CDR1 is MGHRA, CDR2 YSYEKL. CDR3 nucleotides: TGCGCCAGCAGCCAAGCAGGGGGCGAGCAGTACTTC. Translation: CASSQAGGEQYF.

This sequence joins TRBV27 and TRBJ1-2; D gene uncertain. From germline, CDR1 is MNHEY and CDR2 SMNVEV (reference sequence). CDR3 length equals 14 residues. Trimming took 1 base from V and 1 from J, leaving 7 bases between them. CDR3: CASSLFSGNYGYTF. CDR3 DNA: TGTGCCAGCAGTTTATTCAGTGGTAACTATGGCTACACCTTC.